The rows below give T cell receptor beta chains drawn from one sample of a study of post-analysis software for immune sequencing data. TCRdb analysed the PCR reads with MiXCR anew, one entry per CDR3 protein. This table holds hundreds of thousands of distinct CDR3 sequences, about 60% found once. The source material was blood. Receptor source: a girl under 10 years old with multiple sclerosis. CDR3s include the opening cysteine and the closing phenylalanine or tryptophan. The D gene is left open where the match is weak. A clone size is listed for some rows: how often the clone was seen (once, few, many), or a class if it is expanded.

TRBD1,TRBJ1-2,NA,TRBV4-2,CASSQDVTGGGYGYTF,TGTGCCAGCAGCCAAGATGTCACAGGGGGAGGGTATGGCTACACCTTC
TRBD2,TRBJ2-7,NA,TRBV12-3/TRBV12-4,CATKIAGETEQYF,TGTGCCACCAAGATAGCGGGAGAGACCGAGCAGTACTTC
NA,TRBJ2-7,few,TRBV7-8,CASSLAMGREQYF,TGTGCCAGCAGCTTAGCCATGGGGCGCGAGCAGTACTTC
TRBD1,TRBJ2-7,NA,TRBV5-1,CASARSTGVGEQYF,TGCGCCAGCGCGCGTTCGACAGGGGTTGGCGAGCAGTACTTC
NA,TRBJ2-3,NA,TRBV24-1,CATSLSGGGEDTQYF,TGTGCCACCAGCCTTAGCGGAGGAGGCGAAGATACGCAGTATTTT
NA,TRBJ2-3,NA,TRBV7-7,CASSLNGESDTQYF,TGTGCCAGCAGCCTAAACGGGGAATCAGATACGCAGTATTTT
NA,TRBJ1-6,NA,TRBV10-3,CAISGYRERSPLHF,TGTGCCATCAGCGGTTACAGGGAGAGGTCACCCCTCCACTTT
TRBD2,TRBJ2-3,NA,TRBV3-1,CASSQDQLASDTQYF,TGTGCCAGCAGCCAAGATCAACTAGCGTCAGATACGCAGTATTTT
TRBD1,TRBJ1-1,NA,TRBV3-1,CASSRDRVTTEAFF,TGTGCCAGCAGTCGGGACAGGGTAACCACTGAAGCTTTCTTT
NA,TRBJ2-7,NA,TRBV5-1,CASSSTSFDEQYF,TGCGCCAGCAGCTCGACTAGTTTCGACGAGCAGTACTTC
TRBD2,TRBJ2-5,NA,TRBV27,CASSLAGGPGRGQETQYF,TGTGCCAGCAGTTTAGCGGGAGGGCCAGGAAGAGGGCAAGAGACCCAGTACTTC
TRBD1,TRBJ1-2,few,TRBV6-1,CACHRDRKDYGYTF,TGTGCCTGTCACCGGGACAGGAAGGACTATGGCTACACCTTC
NA,TRBJ2-4,NA,TRBV5-5,CASSLARGEEQYF,TGTGCCAGCAGCTTGGCGAGGGGAGAAGAGCAGTACTTC
NA,TRBJ2-1,many,TRBV20-1,CSARVGGSSYNEQFF,TGCAGTGCTAGAGTTGGCGGAAGCTCCTACAATGAGCAGTTCTTC
NA,TRBJ2-1,NA,TRBV6-5,CASSYLGRSSYNEQFF,TGTGCCAGCAGTTACTTGGGCAGGAGCTCCTACAATGAGCAGTTCTTC
NA,TRBJ1-5,NA,TRBV10-3,CAISESNQPFNQPQHF,TGTGCCATCAGTGAGTCGAACCAGCCTTTCAATCAGCCCCAGCATTTT
NA,TRBJ1-1,NA,TRBV5-1,CASSLGLGGNTEAFF,TGCGCCAGCAGCTTGGGGCTCGGGGGAAACACTGAAGCTTTCTTT
NA,TRBJ2-5,NA,TRBV10-3,CAISGVSEETQYF,TGTGCCATCAGTGGCGTCAGCGAAGAGACCCAGTACTTC
NA,TRBJ1-1,NA,TRBV12-3/TRBV12-4,CASSRGRTSTEAFF,TGTGCCAGCAGCCGGGGACGGACTAGCACTGAAGCTTTCTTT
TRBD1,TRBJ2-1,NA,TRBV29-1,CSVEVGTGLAYNEQFF,TGCAGCGTTGAAGTCGGGACAGGGTTGGCATACAATGAGCAGTTCTTC
NA,TRBJ2-3,NA,TRBV5-1,CASSLEARHTDTQYF,TGCGCCAGCAGCTTGGAAGCAAGACACACAGATACGCAGTATTTT
TRBD1,TRBJ2-1,NA,TRBV6-6,CASSYPGTEYNEQFF,TGTGCCAGCAGTTACCCCGGGACAGAATACAATGAGCAGTTCTTC
TRBD1,TRBJ2-3,few,TRBV11-2,CASSLGGTAIHTQYF,TGTGCCAGCAGCTTAGGGGGGACAGCGATTCATACGCAGTATTTT
NA,TRBJ1-6,NA,TRBV7-2,CASRKDSVFSSPLHF,TGTGCCAGCAGAAAGGACAGTGTTTTTTCTTCACCCCTCCACTTT
TRBD2,TRBJ2-3,NA,TRBV7-2,CASSPGLAGSRRDTQYF,TGTGCCAGCAGCCCGGGACTAGCGGGGAGCCGCAGAGATACGCAGTATTTT
NA,TRBJ1-6,NA,TRBV7-6,CASSFRSQGKDSPLHF,TGTGCCAGCAGCTTCAGGAGTCAGGGGAAGGATTCACCCCTCCACTTT
NA,TRBJ1-4,NA,TRBV7-6,CASGPWADEKLFF,TGTGCCAGCGGCCCATGGGCTGATGAAAAACTGTTTTTT
TRBD1,TRBJ2-6,few,TRBV3-1,CASSSRTGGAGANVLTF,TGTGCCAGCAGCTCCCGGACAGGGGGTGCTGGGGCCAACGTCCTGACTTTC
TRBD1,TRBJ2-3,few,TRBV12-3/TRBV12-4,CASSSIEGAEDTQYF,TGTGCCAGCAGTTCAATTGAGGGGGCCGAGGATACGCAGTATTTT
TRBD1,TRBJ1-1,NA,TRBV29-1,CSAQLRDRVTEAFF,TGCAGCGCACAACTCCGGGACAGGGTCACTGAAGCTTTCTTT
TRBD2,TRBJ2-1,few,TRBV29-1,CSASGSDSNEQFF,TGCAGCGCAAGCGGGAGTGATTCCAATGAGCAGTTCTTC
NA,TRBJ1-2,NA,TRBV29-1,CSAQTLANYGYTF,TGCAGCGCTCAGACACTTGCTAACTATGGCTACACCTTC
NA,TRBJ2-7,NA,TRBV20-1,CSARDLRTVYEQYF,TGCAGTGCTAGAGATTTACGGACAGTGTACGAGCAGTACTTC
TRBD2,TRBJ2-7,NA,TRBV29-1,CSVGPSGIRSEQYF,TGCAGCGTTGGTCCTAGCGGGATAAGGAGCGAGCAGTACTTC